The rows below give T cell receptor beta chains drawn from one sample of a study of cytomegalovirus exposure and HLA in healthy donors. Data came from immunoSEQ multiplex PCR; TCRdb stores just in-frame clones and leaves some out. The sample gives around 120,000 clones, 75% to 85% of which show up once; approximately 10% is in the top ten. Sequenced input: PBMCs. The receptors come from a male donor in good health and CMV-seropositive. Each CDR3 is given with its conserved first and last residue. Each record gives: D gene, J gene, clone size, V gene, CDR3 DNA, CDR3 protein. A D gene is named only where the DNA matches it firmly. Size is stated for part of the rows, as once, few or many counts, or as a class when the clone is expanded.

- TRBJ2-5 - TRBV7-6 TGTGCCAGCAGCGATAATGGTGAGCAGTACTTC CASSDNGEQYF
TRBD2 TRBJ2-7 few TRBV13 TGTGCCAGCAGACGAGGCGGACTAGCGGGACCTAGCTCCTACGAGCAGTACTTC CASRRGGLAGPSSYEQYF
TRBD1 TRBJ2-7 - TRBV7-8 TGTGCCAGCAGCCCGTCCACCGGGACAGGGAAATACGAGCAGTACTTC CASSPSTGTGKYEQYF
TRBD1 TRBJ2-7 few TRBV4-3 TGCGCCAGCAGCCAAGATCGACAGGGTCCCTACGAGCAGTACTTC CASSQDRQGPYEQYF
- TRBJ2-5 - TRBV7-3 TGTGCCAGCAGCTTACAGGGGGAGACCCAGTACTTC CASSLQGETQYF
TRBD1 TRBJ2-6 - TRBV5-1 TGCGCCAGCAGCTTGTTACAGGGGCACGTAGGCTCTGGGGCCAACGGCCTGACTTTC CASSLLQGHVGSGANGLTF
- TRBJ2-7 once TRBV7-9 TGTGCCAGCAGCCCGCCTGAGGGAAAGCAGTACTTC CASSPPEGKQYF
TRBD1 TRBJ1-2 - TRBV4-2 TGTGCCAGCAGCCAAGAAACAGGGGGCGCCGAAGGCTACACCTTC CASSQETGGAEGYTF
- TRBJ2-7 once TRBV7-2 TGTGCCAGCAGCCGTCAAATAGGACAGTCCGAGCAGTACTTC CASSRQIGQSEQYF
- TRBJ2-1 - TRBV4-1 TGCGCCAGCAGCCAAGTCGAGTTCACCTACAATGAGCAGTTCTTC CASSQVEFTYNEQFF
TRBD1 TRBJ1-5 once TRBV6-1 TGTGCCAGCAGCCGGGGACAGGGTAGCAATCAGCCCCAGCATTTT CASSRGQGSNQPQHF
- TRBJ2-2 - TRBV11-3 TGTGCCAGCAGCTCGAGACGGGGGACCGGGGAGCTGTTTTTT CASSSRRGTGELFF
- TRBJ2-7 - TRBV6-5 TGTGCCAGCAGTTACACCCGTGGGCAGTACGAGCAGTACTTC CASSYTRGQYEQYF
TRBD1 TRBJ2-7 - TRBV27 TGTGCCAGCAGTTTCGGGACAGGGCTTTACGAGCAGTACTTC CASSFGTGLYEQYF
- TRBJ1-1 once TRBV18 TGTGCCAGGTCCCCGGACAGCCTAAGGACTGAAGCTTTCTTT CARSPDSLRTEAFF
- TRBJ1-3 - TRBV27 TGTGCCAGCAGTTCCTCGACAGGAAACACCATATATTTT CASSSSTGNTIYF
- TRBJ2-1 - TRBV30 TGTGCCTGGAGTGTCTCTTGGGAGTACAATGAGCAGTTCTTC CAWSVSWEYNEQFF
TRBD2 TRBJ2-7 - TRBV10-3 TGTGCCATCAGTGGGGGGACTAGCGGGAGGACTGGCTACGAGCAGTACTTC CAISGGTSGRTGYEQYF
TRBD2 TRBJ2-1 - TRBV9 TGTGCCAGCAGCCCATTAGCGGGAGCCTACAATGAGCAGTTCTTC CASSPLAGAYNEQFF
- TRBJ1-1 few TRBV30 TGTGCCTGGATGAGGGGTGGAGGGGCTTTCTTT CAWMRGGGAFF
TRBD1 TRBJ1-4 - TRBV11-3 TGTGCCAGCAGCGTTGGGACAGGGGCGAATGAAAAACTGTTTTTT CASSVGTGANEKLFF
TRBD1 TRBJ2-7 - TRBV28 TGTGCCAGCACCCCGATCGGGACAGGACAGTATTCCTCCTACGAGCAGTACTTC CASTPIGTGQYSSYEQYF
- TRBJ2-1 - TRBV19 TGTGCCAGTGCAGAGACAGAGAATGGCTACAATGAGCAGTTCTTC CASAETENGYNEQFF
- TRBJ2-7 - TRBV10-3 TGTGCCATCAGTGAGTCGGGAGAATCCTACGAGCAGTACTTC CAISESGESYEQYF
- TRBJ2-3 - TRBV6-1 TGTGCCAGCAGTGAGAGGACAGATACGCAGTATTTT CASSERTDTQYF
TRBD2 TRBJ2-7 - TRBV5-4 TGTGCCAGCAGCTTGGGGGCCGGGGGGGGGTACGAGCAGTACTTC CASSLGAGGGYEQYF
TRBD2 TRBJ2-2 - TRBV7-9 TGTGCAGAGCGGGGCACCGGGGAGCTGTTTTTT CAERGTGELFF
- TRBJ2-5 - TRBV20-1 TGCAGTGCGAGGGGGTTGGAGACCCAGTACTTC CSARGLETQYF
TRBD2 TRBJ2-6 few TRBV28 TGTGCCAGCAGTCCGACCCTGGGAGCGGGGGACTCTGGGGCCAACGTCCTGACTTTC CASSPTLGAGDSGANVLTF
TRBD2 TRBJ2-5 - TRBV7-2 TGTGCCAGCAGGGCTAGCGGCAGTTACCAAGAGACCCAGTACTTC CASRASGSYQETQYF
TRBD2 TRBJ2-7 - TRBV5-1 TGCGCCAGCAGCAGTTTAGCGGGGACCGAGCAGTACTTC CASSSLAGTEQYF
TRBD2 TRBJ2-5 - TRBV6-6 TGTGCCAGCAGCCCGGGTAGCGGGAGTAGGGAGACCCAGTACTTC CASSPGSGSRETQYF
- TRBJ2-7 - TRBV7-2 TGTGCCAGCAGCTTAGGGCGGAGGGAGCTCGAGCAGTACTTC CASSLGRRELEQYF
- TRBJ1-4 - TRBV30 TGTGCCTGGAGTGCCGCGGGGGCGACTAATGAAAAACTGTTTTTT CAWSAAGATNEKLFF
TRBD1 TRBJ2-1 - TRBV18 TGTGCCAGCTCCCAATATCAGGGGGACAATGAGCAGTTCTTC CASSQYQGDNEQFF
- TRBJ2-2 - TRBV20-1 TGCAGTGCTAGTTCCCTCGGGGAGCTGTTTTTT CSASSLGELFF
- TRBJ1-2 - TRBV5-4 TGTGCCAGCAGCTTGGGCGGGGGCTACACCTTC CASSLGGGYTF
TRBD2 TRBJ2-5 - TRBV9 TGTGCCAGCAGCGTGACCGGGACTAGCGGGAGGTCAGAGACCCAGTACTTC CASSVTGTSGRSETQYF
TRBD1 TRBJ1-5 once TRBV9 TGTGCCAGCAGCGCCCAGGGGGACAGGGACAATGGACCCCAGCATTTT CASSAQGDRDNGPQHF
TRBD2 TRBJ2-3 - TRBV4-3 TGCGCCAGCAGCCCCAGACTAGCGGCTAGCACAGATACGCAGTATTTT CASSPRLAASTDTQYF
- TRBJ2-5 - TRBV4-3 TGCGCCAGCAGCCAAGAAAGTACGAGCCCAGAGACCCAGTACTTC CASSQESTSPETQYF
TRBD2 TRBJ2-7 - TRBV7-2 TGTGCCAGCAGCCCCCGGGGGGGCGACGAGCAGTACTTC CASSPRGGDEQYF